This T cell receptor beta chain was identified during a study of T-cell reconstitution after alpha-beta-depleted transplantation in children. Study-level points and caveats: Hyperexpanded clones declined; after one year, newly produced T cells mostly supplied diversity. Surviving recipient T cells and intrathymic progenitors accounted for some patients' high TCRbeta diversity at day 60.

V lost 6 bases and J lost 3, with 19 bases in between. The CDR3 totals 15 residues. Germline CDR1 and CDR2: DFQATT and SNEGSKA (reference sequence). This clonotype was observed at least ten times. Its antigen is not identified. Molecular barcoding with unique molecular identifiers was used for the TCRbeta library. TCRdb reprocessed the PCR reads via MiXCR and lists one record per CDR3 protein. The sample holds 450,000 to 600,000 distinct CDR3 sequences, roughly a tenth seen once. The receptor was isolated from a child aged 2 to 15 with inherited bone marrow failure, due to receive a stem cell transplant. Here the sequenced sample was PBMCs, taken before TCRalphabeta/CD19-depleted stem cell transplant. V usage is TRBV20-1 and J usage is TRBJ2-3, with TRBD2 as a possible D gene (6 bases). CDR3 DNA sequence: TGCAGTGCCATAGGGGACCGTGGAGGGACAGATACGCAGTATTTT. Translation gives CSAIGDRGGTDTQYF.